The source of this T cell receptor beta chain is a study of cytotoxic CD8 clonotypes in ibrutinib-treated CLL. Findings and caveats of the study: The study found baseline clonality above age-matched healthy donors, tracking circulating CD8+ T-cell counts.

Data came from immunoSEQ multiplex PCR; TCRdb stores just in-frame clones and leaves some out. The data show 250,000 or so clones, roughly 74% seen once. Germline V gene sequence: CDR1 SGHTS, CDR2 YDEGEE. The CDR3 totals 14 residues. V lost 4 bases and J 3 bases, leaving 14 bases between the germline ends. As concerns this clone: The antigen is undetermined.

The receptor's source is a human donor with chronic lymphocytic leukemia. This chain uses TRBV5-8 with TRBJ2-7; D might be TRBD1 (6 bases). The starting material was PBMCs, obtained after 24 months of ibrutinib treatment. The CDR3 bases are TGTGCCAGCAGCAGGGGACAAACTATCTACGAGCAGTACTTC. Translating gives CASSRGQTIYEQYF.